The T cell receptor beta chain under discussion was sequenced for a study of blood T cell repertoires in COVID-19. The repertoire was sequenced with immunoSEQ multiplex PCR; TCRdb's copy has only in-frame clones and lacks some. The table has 170,000 or so clones, approximately 83% seen once. This CDR3 comprises 16 residues. Germline V CDR1 and CDR2: SGHAT, FQDESV (reference sequence). The V and J ends lost 0 bases and 9 bases, in that order; junction bases with no gene match: 6. This receptor was identified in a human donor in a cohort sampled during active COVID-19. Material for sequencing was peripheral blood. The chain employs TRBV11-1 and TRBJ1-6; 9 bases align to TRBD1. CDR3 bases: TGTGCCAGCAGCTTAGCGCGCGGGACAGGGCTTTCACCCCTCCACTTT. The encoded protein is CASSLARGTGLSPLHF.